The 15 T cell receptor beta chains given below trace back to one sample, sequenced in a study of CD8+ T cells in alopecia areata. This sample's treatment: oral pan-JAK inhibitor, 5-10 mg twice daily. RNA extraction was followed by reverse transcription into cDNA, which acted as the sequencing template. TCRdb's table, derived via immunoSEQ multiplex PCR, lists solely in-frame clones and lacks some. The repertoire includes about 180,000 clones, about half of them detected once, and 10% sits in the top ten. This specimen consisted of CD8+ T cells sorted from blood, obtained at week 52, from a patient treated with tofacitinib. The receptor source for this set is a human donor with alopecia areata.

This clone was recorded only once. This rearrangement joins TRBV27 to TRBJ2-6; possibly TRBD1 for D (6 bases). Germline loops: CDR1 MNHEY, CDR2 SMNVEV (reference sequence). The V and J ends lost 6 bases and 0 bases respectively, with 12 bases between them. The CDR3 totals 16 residues. The DNA for the CDR3 is TGTGCCAGCAGCCGGGGACACAACTCTGGGGCCAACGTCCTGACTTTC. Its translation: CASSRGHNSGANVLTF.

This rearrangement joins TRBV7-9 to TRBJ1-1, with a tentative D call TRBD1 (6 bases). Germline V gene sequence: CDR1 SEHNR, CDR2 FQNEAQ (reference sequence). V was pared by 3 bases and J by 3 bases, with 20 bases between. This CDR3 has 17 amino acids. DNA for the CDR3: TGTGCCAGCAGCTTCGGATCAACAGGGTGGGCGGACACTGAAGCTTTCTTT. This translates into CASSFGSTGWADTEAFF. The variable domain in full, completed from reference TRBV7-9 and TRBJ1-1, reads DTGVSQNPRHKITKRGQNVTFRCDPISEHNRLYWYRQTLGQGPEFLTYFQNEAQLEKSRLLSDRFSAERPKGSFSTLEIQRTEQGDSAMYLCASSFGSTGWADTEAFFGQGTRLTVV.

This chain connects TRBV29-1 to TRBJ2-7; 8 positions agree with TRBD1. The CDR3 runs to 15 residues. CDR1 and CDR2 from the germline V gene are SQVTM and ANQGSEA. J lost 3 bases, V lost 1 base, and 8 bases had no gene match. The CDR3 region is CSVEGTGSYGYEQYF. Here the CDR3 DNA reads TGCAGCGTTGAAGGGACAGGGAGTTACGGCTACGAGCAGTACTTC.

This clone turned up a few times. The rearrangement joins TRBV29-1 to TRBJ2-1; D perhaps matches TRBD1 (6 bases). Trimming left V 6 bases short and J 1 base short, with 13 bases between. Germline CDR1 SQVTM, CDR2 ANQGSEA. The CDR3 has 14 residues. CDR3 DNA: TGCAGCGTAGCTGACAGGCGGTCCTACAATGAGCAGTTCTTC. This sequence encodes CSVADRRSYNEQFF.

The V gene is TRBV7-8, the J gene TRBJ1-4; D remains unclear. Germline assignment: CDR1 SGHVS and CDR2 FQNEAQ. The CDR3 is 15 amino acids. V was clipped by 5 bases and J by 0 bases, with 10 bases between them. The CDR3 protein is CASSPSRATNEKLFF. DNA for the CDR3: TGTGCCAGCAGCCCATCAAGAGCAACTAATGAAAAACTGTTTTTT.

The V gene is TRBV30, the J gene TRBJ1-1; D is unclear. Germline CDR1 GTSNPN, CDR2 SVGIG (reference sequence). The V end was cut by 0 bases, the J end by 4 bases, with 9 bases between. CDR3 length: 13 amino acids. The CDR3 reads CAWSVVAGTEAFF. CDR3 DNA sequence: TGTGCCTGGAGTGTAGTGGCAGGCACTGAAGCTTTCTTT.

This chain uses TRBV9 with TRBJ1-5, with TRBD1 matching over 7 bases. J gave up 4 bases and V 5 bases, and 6 bases lay outside the gene matches. The CDR3 contains 14 residues. CDR1 is SGDLS and CDR2 is YYNGEE in the germline V gene. The CDR3 sequence: CASSSTGSNQPQHF. DNA for the CDR3: TGTGCCAGCAGTTCGACAGGGTCTAATCAGCCCCAGCATTTT.

This clone was picked up a small number of times. The chain recombines TRBV28 with TRBJ1-4; D uncertain. The length of the CDR3 is 12 residues. Germline loops: CDR1 MDHEN, CDR2 SYDVKM. The V and J ends lost 1 base and 12 bases respectively, with 9 bases between them. CDR3 residues: CASSLSEGELFF. The CDR3 bases are TGTGCCAGCAGTTTATCTGAGGGAGAACTGTTTTTT.

This chain links TRBV4-3 with TRBJ2-3; 8 bases match TRBD2. The CDR3 spans 18 residues. Germline CDR1 and CDR2: LGHNA and YSLEER. V lost 1 base, J lost 5 bases, and 14 bases stayed unmatched. CDR3 sequence (DNA): TGCGCCAGCAGCCAAGCATTTGCCGAGCGGGGGCCGGTAGATACGCAGTATTTT. Translated: CASSQAFAERGPVDTQYF.

The J gene is TRBJ2-7, the V gene TRBV9; D is possibly TRBD2 (5 bases). The CDR3 is made up of 14 amino acids. V lost 0 bases to trimming and J lost 7 bases, with 14 bases between them. Germline CDR1 and CDR2: SGDLS and YYNGEE. The CDR3 sequence is CASSVDSRLAEQYF. The CDR3 DNA reads TGTGCCAGCAGCGTAGATTCCCGGTTAGCGGAGCAGTACTTC.

The chain recombines TRBV6-6 with TRBJ2-4; D might be TRBD1 (5 bases). The CDR3 sequence is 14 residues long. Trimming took off 8 bases at V and 5 bases at J, with 16 bases between the two ends. Germline CDR1 is MNHNY and CDR2 is SVGAGI (reference sequence). The CDR3 loop is CASRSHLTENIQYF. Here the CDR3 DNA reads TGTGCCAGCCGATCCCACTTGACAGAAAACATTCAGTACTTC.

This clone was detected only a few times. The gene calls are TRBV30 and TRBJ1-1; TRBD1 matches at 12 bases. The CDR3 contains 13 residues. In germline, CDR1 is GTSNPN, CDR2 SVGIG (reference sequence). After removal of 1 base from V and 8 bases from J, the junction contained 2 bases not matched to a gene. The CDR3 is CAWSGDRGPEAFF. The CDR3 nucleotides read TGTGCCTGGAGTGGGGACAGGGGGCCAGAAGCTTTCTTT.

V and J are TRBV5-6 and TRBJ1-2; no clear D. This CDR3 is built from 13 residues. Germline V CDR1 and CDR2: SGHDT, YYEEEE. V was shortened by 0 bases and J by 4 bases, with 7 bases between the two germline ends. The CDR3 region is CASSLDSFYGYTF. The CDR3 DNA reads as TGTGCCAGCAGCTTGGACAGTTTCTATGGCTACACCTTC.

This clone occurred a few times. J is TRBJ2-1 and V is TRBV4-1, with TRBD1 as a possible D gene (6 bases). CDR3 length: 13 residues. Germline V gene lookup returns CDR1 MGHRA and CDR2 YSYEKL. Deletions cut 3 bases from V and 7 bases from J, with 10 bases between. For the CDR3, the DNA is TGCGCCAGCAGCCAGGACAGAGAAAATGAGCAGTTCTTC. It translates to CASSQDRENEQFF.

The chain recombines TRBV30 with TRBJ2-7; a possible D gene is TRBD1 (6 bases). V was clipped by 4 bases and J by 2 bases, with 9 bases between them. This CDR3 has 12 amino acids. Per the germline V gene, CDR1 is GTSNPN and CDR2 is SVGIG (reference sequence). Here the CDR3 DNA reads TGTGCCTGGACAGGGGACACCTACGAGCAGTACTTC. Amino acid sequence: CAWTGDTYEQYF.